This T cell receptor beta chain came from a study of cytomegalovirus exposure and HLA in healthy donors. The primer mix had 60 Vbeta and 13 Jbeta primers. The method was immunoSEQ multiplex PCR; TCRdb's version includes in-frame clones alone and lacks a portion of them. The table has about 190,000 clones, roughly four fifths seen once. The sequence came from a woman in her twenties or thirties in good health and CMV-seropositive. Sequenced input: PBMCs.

CDR3 residues: CASSRLGPPVAATSYEQYF. The CDR3 DNA is TGCGCCAGCAGCCGATTAGGGCCCCCGGTAGCGGCCACTTCCTACGAGCAGTACTTC. The V gene is TRBV5-1, the J gene TRBJ2-7; TRBD2 is a possible D gene (6 bases). Germline CDR1 is SGHRS and CDR2 is YFSETQ. V lost 4 bases and J 1 base, leaving 27 bases between the germline ends. This CDR3 spans 19 amino acids. Variable domain in full (rest from reference TRBV5-1 and TRBJ2-7): KAGVTQTPRYLIKTRGQQVTLSCSPISGHRSVSWYQQTPGQGLQFLFEYFSETQRNKGNFPGRFSGRQFSNSRSEMNVSTLELGDSALYLCASSRLGPPVAATSYEQYFGPGTRLTVT.